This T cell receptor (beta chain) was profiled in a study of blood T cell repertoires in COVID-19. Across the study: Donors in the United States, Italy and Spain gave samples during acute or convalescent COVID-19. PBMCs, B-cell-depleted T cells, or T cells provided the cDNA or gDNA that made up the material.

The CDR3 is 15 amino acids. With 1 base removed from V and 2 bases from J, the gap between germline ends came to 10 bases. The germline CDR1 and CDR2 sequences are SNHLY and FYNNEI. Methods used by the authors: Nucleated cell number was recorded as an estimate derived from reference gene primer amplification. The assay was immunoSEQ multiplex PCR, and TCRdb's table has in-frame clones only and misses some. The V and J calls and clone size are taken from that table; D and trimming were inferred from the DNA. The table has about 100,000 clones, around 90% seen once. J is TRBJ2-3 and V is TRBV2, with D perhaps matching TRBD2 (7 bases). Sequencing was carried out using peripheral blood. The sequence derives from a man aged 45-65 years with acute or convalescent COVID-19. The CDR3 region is CASSEGRGATDTQYF. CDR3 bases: TGTGCCAGCAGTGAAGGACGGGGGGCCACAGATACGCAGTATTTT.